A selection of T cell receptor beta chains follows, all from one sample in a study of control samples from healthy donors and cancer patients. This table comes from immunoSEQ multiplex PCR, and its TCRdb copy is limited to in-frame clones, with some not included. The table lists 95,000 to 100,000 clones, around 89% of them singletons. The sequencing sample was made of blood. These receptors were collected from a man aged 25 to 40 in good health. Both conserved end residues are part of each CDR3. D genes are given only for firm matches. Not all rows give a size; the values are once, few, many and, for expanded clones, a class.

TRBJ2-1	NA	NA	TRBV7-9	TGTGCCAGCAGCCCACCGACTAATGAGCAGTTCTTC	CASSPPTNEQFF
TRBJ2-7	NA	NA	TRBV27	TGTGCCAGCAGGCTGGGCCCTTCCTACGAGCAGTACTTC	CASRLGPSYEQYF
TRBJ2-7	TRBD2	few	TRBV7-9	TGTGCCAGCAGCTTAGACTCCCTAGCGGGAGGAAACGAGCAGTACTTC	CASSLDSLAGGNEQYF
TRBJ1-3	NA	NA	TRBV5-1	TGCGCCAGCAGCTTGGGAGCAGGGGCTGGAAACACCATATATTTT	CASSLGAGAGNTIYF
TRBJ1-2	NA	NA	TRBV28	TGTGCCAGCAGGCCCTCCTCGGCGGGCTATGGCTACACCTTC	CASRPSSAGYGYTF
TRBJ2-7	TRBD1	few	TRBV6-2/TRBV6-3	TGTGCCAGCAGTTCCCGAGGGACAGGGACCTACGAGCAGTACTTC	CASSSRGTGTYEQYF
TRBJ1-3	TRBD1	NA	TRBV3-1/TRBV3-2	TGTGCCAGCAGCATACAGGGGTCTGGAAACACCATATATTTT	CASSIQGSGNTIYF
TRBJ1-1	NA	NA	TRBV19	TGTGCCACCCGGGACGAGATTGCTGAAGCTTTCTTT	CATRDEIAEAFF
TRBJ2-1	NA	NA	TRBV5-6	TGTGCCAGCAGCTTAACGGGACACGACAATGAGCAGTTCTTC	CASSLTGHDNEQFF
TRBJ1-4	NA	NA	TRBV28	TGTGCCAGCAGAATCCGAAGGCGTAATGAAAAACTGTTTTTT	CASRIRRRNEKLFF
TRBJ1-2	NA	NA	TRBV5-6	TGTGCCAGCAGCTTGGTTGACGTGGGGAACTATGGCTACACCTTC	CASSLVDVGNYGYTF
TRBJ2-7	TRBD1	NA	TRBV29-1	TGCAGCGTAAGGACAGGGCCCTACGAGCAGTACTTC	CSVRTGPYEQYF
TRBJ1-6	NA	NA	TRBV11-2	TGTGCCAGCAGCTTAGGGACCGAAAAGAGAACACCCCTCCACTTT	CASSLGTEKRTPLHF
TRBJ2-7	NA	NA	TRBV6-5	TGTGCCACCACCCCGGACACCGCCTACGAGCAGTACTTC	CATTPDTAYEQYF
TRBJ2-5	NA	NA	TRBV28	TGTGCCAGCTCCCACACACAAGAGACCCAGTACTTC	CASSHTQETQYF
TRBJ2-1	NA	NA	TRBV12-5	TGTGCTAGCGTCGGGAACCTCTACAATGAGCAGTTCTTC	CASVGNLYNEQFF
TRBJ2-5	NA	once	TRBV5-5	TGTGCCAGCAGCTTGATTGAGACCCAGTACTTC	CASSLIETQYF
TRBJ2-1	TRBD2	once	TRBV7-9	TGTGCCAGCAGGGCGGGAGGATCCTACAATGAGCAGTTCTTC	CASRAGGSYNEQFF
TRBJ1-1	TRBD1	NA	TRBV28	TGTGCCAGCAGTTACAGGGGACCGAACACTGAAGCTTTCTTT	CASSYRGPNTEAFF
TRBJ1-1	NA	once	TRBV6-5	TGTGCCAGCAGTTCAAGACAGGACAACACTGAAGCTTTCTTT	CASSSRQDNTEAFF
TRBJ2-3	TRBD2	NA	TRBV5-1	TGCGCCAGCAGCTTGGCCCCGGGACTAGCGGGGGAGAGCACAGATACGCAGTATTTT	CASSLAPGLAGESTDTQYF
TRBJ2-3	NA	NA	TRBV7-2	TGTGCCAGCAGCGCCTCCACAGATACGCAGTATTTT	CASSASTDTQYF
TRBJ2-3	NA	few	TRBV27	TGTGCCAGCAGTTTCGCAAAACTCCACCTATTAGCCAACACAGATACGCAGTATTTT	CASSFAKLHLLANTDTQYF
TRBJ2-3	NA	NA	TRBV7-7	TGTGCCAGCAGCAGCCGGGACGGTACAGATACGCAGTATTTT	CASSSRDGTDTQYF
TRBJ1-6	NA	NA	TRBV19	TGTGCCAGTAGTATTGCGCGGGGAACTACGAATTCACCCCTCCACTTT	CASSIARGTTNSPLHF
TRBJ2-7	NA	NA	TRBV7-2	TGTGCCAGCAGCCCGGGACTCTTAACCTACGAGCAGTACTTC	CASSPGLLTYEQYF
TRBJ1-1	NA	NA	TRBV7-9	TGTGCCAGCAGGGCTTGGAACACTGAAGCTTTCTTT	CASRAWNTEAFF
TRBJ1-2	TRBD1	NA	TRBV28	TGTGCCAGCAGTTCTCCAGGGGGCAAAGTTGATGGCTACACCTTC	CASSSPGGKVDGYTF
TRBJ2-6	TRBD2	NA	TRBV5-4	TGTGCCAGCAGCTTGATCGGGGGGGCTGCTGGGGCCAACGTCCTGACTTTC	CASSLIGGAAGANVLTF
TRBJ2-4	TRBD1	NA	TRBV19	TGTGCCAGTAGCCCTGGTGACAGGGGACGTAACATTCAGTACTTC	CASSPGDRGRNIQYF
TRBJ1-1	TRBD1	NA	TRBV19	TGTACCAGTAGACAGGGCGCCACTGAAGCTTTCTTT	CTSRQGATEAFF
TRBJ2-6	NA	NA	TRBV6-6	TGTGCCAGCAGTTACGGGGCCTCTGGGGCCAACGTCCTGACTTTC	CASSYGASGANVLTF